This T cell receptor (beta chain) was identified during a study of T cell repertoires in cytomegalovirus infection (dated by TCRdb to between 2018 and 2020). About the full investigation: Donor HLA type was relevant to the analysis, because carriage of CMV infection together with the matching HLA type was indicated by public TCR beta signatures.

This sample was sequenced with an Illumina HiSeq 1500. TCRdb redid the processing of the public reads, applying fastp at Q25 and MiXCR, and retained in-frame beta chains. Rows merge per CDR3 protein into single entries with the most common DNA and genes. This sample lists about 180,000 distinct CDR3 sequences; approximately 14% were detected once. The ten most abundant clones make up 25% to 30% of the sample. From cysteine to phenylalanine, the CDR3 is 14 amino acids long. Kept here is only the CDR3 DNA, which spans 42 bases and is read in frame from base 1. The V end gives up 6 bases and the J end 3 bases, leaving 3 bases in the junction not matched to a gene. CDR1 and CDR2 are drawn from the germline V gene: SQVTM, ANQGSEA. For this clonotype: What this receptor recognizes is not known. No much larger clone is present one base from it, and per-base qualities are unavailable.

General findings and caveats noted by the study authors: The ex vivo response was dominated by HLA-C-restricted CMV-specific TCR beta clonotypes, which also provided the single most frequent clonotype in two of eight donors. Carriers of CMV infection plus the relevant HLA type were discriminated by the cumulative frequency of public TCR beta family members in the study cohort and in an independent approximately 340-donor cohort.

The sample comprised PBMCs. The rearrangement joined TRBV29-1 to TRBJ2-3, with 13 middle bases fitting TRBD2. This clonotype was obtained from a human donor in good health (CMV status not recorded). Some clones in this sample may be carry-over from other donors' samples. The DNA sequence reads TGCAGCGTCTTACTAGCGGGGGGGACAGATACGCAGTATTTT. It specifies CSVLLAGGTDTQYF.